The clone carrying this TCR beta chain is a singleton in its sample. The antigen is undetermined. The data belong to a study of T cell responses to AZD1222 COVID-19 vaccine. General study findings and limits: Nearly half of unique spike-specific TCRs reportedly avoided B.1.351 and B.1.1.7 mutated regions.

Germline V gives CDR1 LGHDT, CDR2 YNNKEL (reference sequence). The CDR3 covers 12 residues. Trimming removed 3 bases from V and 11 bases from J, with 13 bases in between. TCRdb keeps only in-frame clones here, not all; method: immunoSEQ multiplex PCR. The repertoire consists of over 110,000 clones, with around nine tenths occurring once and the leading ten covering 5.5%. Sample: peripheral blood, taken on day 0 of AZD1222 vaccination. The sequence was obtained from an adult in good health. V gene TRBV3-1 (or the pseudogene TRBV3-2) combines with J gene TRBJ1-1; D gene ambiguous. CDR3 protein: CASSHFTSGAFF. Here the CDR3 DNA reads TGTGCCAGCAGCCATTTTACTAGCGGGGCTTTCTTT.